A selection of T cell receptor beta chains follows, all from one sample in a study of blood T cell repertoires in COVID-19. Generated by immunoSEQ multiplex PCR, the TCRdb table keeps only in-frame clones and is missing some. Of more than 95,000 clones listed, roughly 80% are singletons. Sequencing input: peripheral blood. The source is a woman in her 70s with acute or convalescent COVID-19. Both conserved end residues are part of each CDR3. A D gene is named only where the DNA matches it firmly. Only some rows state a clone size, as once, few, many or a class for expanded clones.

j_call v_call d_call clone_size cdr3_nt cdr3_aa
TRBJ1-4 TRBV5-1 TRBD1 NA TGCGCCAGCAGCTTGGAGACAGGGGGATTTGAAAAACTGTTTTTT CASSLETGGFEKLFF
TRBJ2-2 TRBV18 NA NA TGTGCCAGCTCACCCACGACAGGCACCGGGGAGCTGTTTTTT CASSPTTGTGELFF
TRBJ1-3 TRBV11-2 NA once TGTGCCAGCAGCTTAGATTTCGCTGGAAACACCATATATTTT CASSLDFAGNTIYF
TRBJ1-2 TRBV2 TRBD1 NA TGTGCCAGCAGGGGGACAGCCTATGGCTACACCTTC CASRGTAYGYTF
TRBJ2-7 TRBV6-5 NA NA TGTGCCAGCAGCCGCGATTCCTACGAGCAGTACTTC CASSRDSYEQYF
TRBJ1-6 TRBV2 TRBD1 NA TGTGCCAGCAGGCTGGACAGGGGCAGTAATTCACCCCTCCACTTT CASRLDRGSNSPLHF
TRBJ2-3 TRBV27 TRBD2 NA TGTGCCAGCAGTCCCCGGACTAGTGGTAGTACGCAGTATTTT CASSPRTSGSTQYF
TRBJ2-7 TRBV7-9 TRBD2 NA TGTGCCAGCAGCGATAGCGGGGCCCTTGGGCAGTACTTC CASSDSGALGQYF
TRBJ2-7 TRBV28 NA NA TGTGCCAGCACCTCGGGGTCTCGAGAGCAGTACTTC CASTSGSREQYF
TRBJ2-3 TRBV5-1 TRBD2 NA TGCGCCAGCGAGGTGGGCGGGGGGATCACAGATACGCAGTATTTT CASEVGGGITDTQYF
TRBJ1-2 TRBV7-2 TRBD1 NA TGTGCCAGCAGCTTAAGGGGACAGGGTAATGGCTACACCTTC CASSLRGQGNGYTF
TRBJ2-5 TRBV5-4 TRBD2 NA TGTGCCAGCAGCTTGGAGATTGGCGGGGGGGAGATGGAGACCCAGTACTTC CASSLEIGGGEMETQYF
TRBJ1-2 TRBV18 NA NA TGTGCCAGCTCCCGGGGACTGGTCTATGGCTACACCTTC CASSRGLVYGYTF
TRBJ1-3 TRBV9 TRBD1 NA TGTGCCAGCAGCGTGGACAGGGGGAGCAGGGCGGGAAACACCATATATTTT CASSVDRGSRAGNTIYF
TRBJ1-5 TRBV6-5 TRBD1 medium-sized TGTGCCAGCAGCTTGGACAGGGCCCAATCGCCCCAGCATTTT CASSLDRAQSPQHF
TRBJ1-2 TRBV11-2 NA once TGTGCCAGCAGCGGGGAGGTGGGCAGAGCTAACTATGGCTACACCTTC CASSGEVGRANYGYTF
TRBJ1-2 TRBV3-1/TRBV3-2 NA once TGTGCCAGCAGCCCCGTTCGCGGCAGTGGGAACTATGGCTACACCTTC CASSPVRGSGNYGYTF
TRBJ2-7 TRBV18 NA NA TGTGCCAGCTCACCAATGGGCAGCCTCACCTACGAGCAGTACTTC CASSPMGSLTYEQYF
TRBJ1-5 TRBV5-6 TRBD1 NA TGTGCCAGCAGCTCCCTGTCGGACAGGGGCTATAGCAATCAGCCCCAGCATTTT CASSSLSDRGYSNQPQHF
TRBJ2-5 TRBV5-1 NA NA TGCGCCAGCAGCCCCGGGGGTTTACAAGAGACCCAGTACTTC CASSPGGLQETQYF
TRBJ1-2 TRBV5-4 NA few TGTGCCAGCAGCCGAGACGCTAGCTATGGCTACACCTTC CASSRDASYGYTF
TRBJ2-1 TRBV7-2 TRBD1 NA TGTGCCAGCAGCCCCGGGACAGGGGGTTATAGTGAGCAGTTCTTC CASSPGTGGYSEQFF
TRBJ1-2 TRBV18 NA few TGTGCCAGCTCAGCGCCGGGGGATGGCTACACCTTC CASSAPGDGYTF
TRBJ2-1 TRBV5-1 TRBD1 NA TGCGCCAGCAGCCGTACAGGGGGCAGTCCATACAATGAGCAGTTCTTC CASSRTGGSPYNEQFF
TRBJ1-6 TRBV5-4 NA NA TGTGCCAGCAGCCTCGGGGGAGGGCAGGGTGATTCACCCCTCCACTTT CASSLGGGQGDSPLHF
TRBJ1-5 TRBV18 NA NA TGTGCCAGCTCACCGGCGACAGGAGTCAATCAGCCCCAGCATTTT CASSPATGVNQPQHF
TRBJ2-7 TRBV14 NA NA TGTGCCAGCAGCCAAGAACAGGTTCCCTCCTACGAGCAGTACTTC CASSQEQVPSYEQYF
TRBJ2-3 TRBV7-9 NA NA TGTGCCAGCAGCCTAAGGGGGGGTGGCACAGATACGCAGTATTTT CASSLRGGGTDTQYF
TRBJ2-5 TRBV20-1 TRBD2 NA TGCAGTGCTAGTGCCCGGGGGATAGCGGGACAAGAGACCCAGTACTTC CSASARGIAGQETQYF
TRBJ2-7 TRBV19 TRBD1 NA TGTGCCAGTAGCAGACAGGGGGCAGGCTACGAGCAGTACTTC CASSRQGAGYEQYF
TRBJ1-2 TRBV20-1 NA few TGCAGTGCATGGGCGCTTTATGGCTACACCTTC CSAWALYGYTF
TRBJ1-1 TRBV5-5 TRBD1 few TGTGCCAGCAGCACTAGACAGGGCCCCGGTCTGGCAGCTTTCTTT CASSTRQGPGLAAFF
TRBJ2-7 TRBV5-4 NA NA TGTGCCAGCAGCTTGGCCAGGGGGCGGGGGCCCAACTACGAGCAGTACTTC CASSLARGRGPNYEQYF
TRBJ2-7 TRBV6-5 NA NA TGTGCCAGCAGCCAACAGGGGAGGAAGAACGAGCAGTACTTC CASSQQGRKNEQYF
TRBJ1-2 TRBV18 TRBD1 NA TGTGCCAGCTCACCACAGGGGGCTGACTATGGCTACACCTTC CASSPQGADYGYTF
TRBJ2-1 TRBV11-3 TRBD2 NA TGTGCCAGCAGCCTGCCCCGGGGACTAGCGGGTAACAATGAGCAGTTCTTC CASSLPRGLAGNNEQFF
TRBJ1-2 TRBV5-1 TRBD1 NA TGCGCCAGCAGCTCCGGGACAGGGAATGGCTACACCTTC CASSSGTGNGYTF
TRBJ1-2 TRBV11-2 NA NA TGTGCCAGCAGCTTAGTGGCCGCAGGGGTATATGGCTACACCTTC CASSLVAAGVYGYTF
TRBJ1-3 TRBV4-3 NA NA TGCGCCAGCAGCCAAGCTGCCGGGGGAAACACCATATATTTT CASSQAAGGNTIYF
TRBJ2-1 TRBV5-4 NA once TGTGCCAGCAGCTCGACAGGTTCGAGATACAATGAGCAGTTCTTC CASSSTGSRYNEQFF
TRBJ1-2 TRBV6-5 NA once TGTGCCAGCAGGGACGGGGGAGGATTGGGCTATGGCTACACCTTC CASRDGGGLGYGYTF
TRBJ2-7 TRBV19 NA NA TGTGCCAGTAGTTTTGCCAGATCCTACGAGCAGTACTTC CASSFARSYEQYF
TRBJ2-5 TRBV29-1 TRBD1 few TGCAGCGTCGACAGGGGGCTCCAAGAGACCCAGTACTTC CSVDRGLQETQYF
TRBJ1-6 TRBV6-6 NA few TGTGCCAGCAGTTATTACCTACCCTCAGGGAATTCACCCCTCCACTTT CASSYYLPSGNSPLHF
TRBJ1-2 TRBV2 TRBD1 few TGTGCCAGCAGTTCGACAGGGGGGTCTCATGGCTACACCTTC CASSSTGGSHGYTF
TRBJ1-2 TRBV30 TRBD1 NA TGTGCCTGGAGTGTAGGACAGGGCCTCTATGGCTACACCTTC CAWSVGQGLYGYTF
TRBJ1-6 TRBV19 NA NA TGTGCCAGCCGGGACATAGATAATTCACCCCTCCACTTT CASRDIDNSPLHF
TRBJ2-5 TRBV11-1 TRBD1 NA TGTGCCAGCAGCTCTCCCCGGGACAGCCCTAAAGAGACCCAGTACTTC CASSSPRDSPKETQYF
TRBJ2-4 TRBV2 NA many TGTGCCAGCGGAGGGGTCGGAGTCCAAAACATTCAGTACTTC CASGGVGVQNIQYF
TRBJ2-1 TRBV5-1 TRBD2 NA TGCGCCAGCAGCCCAGGACTAGCGGGGGGGAATAATGAGCAGTTCTTC CASSPGLAGGNNEQFF